The rows below give T cell receptor beta chains drawn from one sample of a study of response to subunit inactivated influenza vaccine. TCRdb reprocessed the RT-PCR reads with MiXCR, giving one entry per CDR3 protein. Among roughly 650,000 distinct CDR3 sequences listed, about 15% were seen once. The material was PBMCs from blood, obtained 11 to 12 days after vaccination. All receptors come from a man aged 50-60 years who received an inactivated influenza vaccine. Each CDR3 is given with its conserved first and last residue. Each record gives: CDR3 protein, J gene, clone size, V gene. Some rows mark clone size as missing; the rest say once, few, many or name a class of expanded clone.

CDR3 protein: CASSPRGTGNYEQYF; J gene: TRBJ2-7; clone size: NA; V gene: TRBV5-1
CDR3 protein: CASSLVVGRGDETQYF; J gene: TRBJ2-5; clone size: NA; V gene: TRBV7-2
CDR3 protein: CASSLVESPYEQYF; J gene: TRBJ2-7; clone size: NA; V gene: TRBV7-9
CDR3 protein: CASSLSGISSETQYF; J gene: TRBJ2-5; clone size: NA; V gene: TRBV28
CDR3 protein: CASKSLQNIQYF; J gene: TRBJ2-4; clone size: many; V gene: TRBV6-2/TRBV6-3
CDR3 protein: CAWNPFLDRRSANYGYTF; J gene: TRBJ1-2; clone size: few; V gene: TRBV30
CDR3 protein: CATSRQGAAKNIQYF; J gene: TRBJ2-4; clone size: NA; V gene: TRBV15
CDR3 protein: CASSFQGAGYEQYF; J gene: TRBJ2-7; clone size: many; V gene: TRBV12-3/TRBV12-4
CDR3 protein: CASSLGSPRGTQYF; J gene: TRBJ2-5; clone size: few; V gene: TRBV28
CDR3 protein: CASSLSGRAGYDGYTF; J gene: TRBJ1-2; clone size: NA; V gene: TRBV7-9
CDR3 protein: CSVVKGAVGELFF; J gene: TRBJ2-2; clone size: NA; V gene: TRBV29-1
CDR3 protein: CSTDRGQTQYF; J gene: TRBJ2-5; clone size: many; V gene: TRBV29-1